This T cell receptor (beta chain) was identified in a study of cytomegalovirus exposure and HLA in healthy donors. Study as a whole: It was reported in a later analysis that the same platform had been used for the approximately 110 validation repertoires as for the approximately 670 first-cohort repertoires.

About this clone itself: The target antigen is unknown.

General study results and limits: The study designated about 180 TCR beta chains cytomegalovirus-associated. According to a later analysis, TCR clusters from the first cohort tended to co-occur in the approximately 130 validation repertoires.

Germline V CDR1 and CDR2: LGHNA, YNFKEQ. The CDR3 covers 19 residues. V trimming: 1 base; J trimming: 4 bases; junction bases outside the gene matches: 13. The table came from immunoSEQ multiplex PCR; TCRdb's copy has only in-frame clones and leaves some out. This sample carries 130,000 to 150,000 clones, about 91% of them seen once, and the ten largest clones take over 8.5%. The rearrangement uses TRBV4-2 and TRBJ2-5; the match to TRBD2 covers 12 bases. The source material was PBMCs. The TCR comes from a woman under 30 in good health and CMV-seropositive. In DNA, the CDR3 is TGTGCCAGCAGCCAAGGTCTAGCGGGGGGGCCGGGCGCACGAGAGACCCAGTACTTC. This gives the protein CASSQGLAGGPGARETQYF.